This T cell receptor beta chain was documented in a study of CD8 T cells in ankylosing spondylitis. Many counts were recorded for this clonotype. Its cognate antigen is unknown. TCRdb re-called the 5' RACE reads with MiXCR, one entry per CDR3 protein. The repertoire holds 330,000 or so distinct CDR3 sequences, with 8% as singletons. This CDR3 is built from 12 residues. Germline lookup yields CDR1 DFQATT and CDR2 SNEGSKA (reference sequence). V shed 0 bases and J shed 4 bases, with 6 bases lying between them. Study-wide findings and caveats: What seemed typical of ankylosing spondylitis blood was a TCR beta motif built from roughly 8 highly homologous variants.

This sequence was found in a male donor with ankylosing spondylitis. This chain links TRBV20-1 with TRBJ1-2; D perhaps matches TRBD1 (5 bases). Sequences were obtained from blood, either unsorted or a sorted T cell fraction (not recorded which). CDR3 in amino acids: CSAREGGYGYTF. The CDR3 region has the DNA TGCAGTGCTAGAGAGGGGGGCTATGGCTACACCTTC.